The clone carrying this TCR beta chain was seen a handful of times. Its antigen is not identified. The whole isolated RNA underwent reverse transcription, so sequencing captured expressed TCRB transcripts. Produced via immunoSEQ multiplex PCR; TCRdb's table is partial and in-frame only. The table records about 620,000 clones, 15% to 17% of them present only once. This sample is part of a study of beta chain features in type 1 diabetes. The study, taken as a whole, reports: Insertions at VDJ junctions were less frequent in type 1 diabetes patients. These patients also deleted more nucleotides at the same junctions.

Cell sorting via CD45RO/CCR7/CD25/CD127/CD95/CD27 was performed to obtain CD4+ naive, central memory, regulatory and stem cell-like memory cells. V was cut by 7 bases and J by 5 bases, with 11 bases left in between. CDR3 length equals 12 residues. Germline lookup yields CDR1 SNHLY and CDR2 FYNNEI. The TCR was taken from a man aged 18 to 29 in good health. Sequencing was performed on naive CD4+ T cells from blood. The J gene is TRBJ2-5, the V gene TRBV2, with D maybe TRBD1 (5 bases). The CDR3 sequence is CASIGGAETQYF. For the CDR3, the DNA is TGTGCCAGCATCGGTGGGGCGGAGACCCAGTACTTC.